This is a list of T cell receptor beta chains from one sample in a study of response to subunit inactivated influenza vaccine. In TCRdb, the RT-PCR reads were re-called with MiXCR into one record per CDR3 protein. The table has about 570,000 distinct CDR3 sequences, about 11% seen once; the top ten hold approximately 11%. These records were also assigned to another study, of T cells expressing NK-cell markers.

This specimen consisted of PBMCs from blood, obtained on the day of vaccination. These receptors were obtained from a man aged 50 to 60 who received an inactivated influenza vaccine. Each CDR3 is given with its conserved first and last residue. The D gene is left open where the match is weak. Size tells how often a clone was seen (once, few, many) or the class of an expanded clone, and some rows leave it out.

size: many; V: TRBV4-2; D: .; J: TRBJ2-5; CDR3: CASSQVGNQETQYF; DNA: TGTGCCAGCAGCCAAGTGGGCAACCAAGAGACCCAGTACTTC
size: few; V: TRBV6-2/TRBV6-3; D: .; J: TRBJ2-1; CDR3: CASSNRDPYNEQFF; DNA: TGTGCCAGCAGTAACAGGGACCCCTACAATGAGCAGTTCTTC
size: few; V: TRBV19; D: .; J: TRBJ2-7; CDR3: CASSERTYYEQYF; DNA: TGTGCCAGTAGTGAAAGGACATACTACGAGCAGTACTTC
size: many; V: TRBV7-2; D: TRBD2; J: TRBJ2-3; CDR3: CASSKTSGRVSDTQYF; DNA: TGTGCCAGCAGCAAAACTAGCGGGAGGGTTTCAGATACGCAGTATTTT
size: .; V: TRBV30; D: TRBD2; J: TRBJ2-1; CDR3: CAWRLWQGLAGSPFYNEQFF; DNA: TGTGCCTGGAGATTATGGCAGGGACTAGCGGGGAGCCCATTCTACAATGAGCAGTTCTTC
size: .; V: TRBV7-2; D: TRBD1; J: TRBJ1-4; CDR3: CASSLTRGPEKLFF; DNA: TGTGCCAGCAGCCTAACCAGGGGGCCGGAAAAACTGTTTTTT
size: few; V: TRBV10-1; D: .; J: TRBJ2-1; CDR3: CASSRYRGGEQFF; DNA: TGCGCCAGCAGTCGTTACAGGGGAGGTGAGCAGTTCTTC
size: few; V: TRBV20-1; D: TRBD2; J: TRBJ2-7; CDR3: CSALNQLAGSYEQYF; DNA: TGCAGTGCCCTAAATCAACTAGCGGGATCCTACGAGCAGTACTTC
size: .; V: TRBV7-9; D: TRBD2; J: TRBJ2-1; CDR3: CASSLGQLAYYNEQFF; DNA: TGTGCCAGCAGCTTAGGTCAACTAGCGTACTACAATGAGCAGTTCTTC
size: few; V: TRBV10-3; D: .; J: TRBJ2-2; CDR3: CAISEAIVGELFF; DNA: TGTGCCATCAGTGAGGCTATCGTCGGGGAGCTGTTTTTT
size: .; V: TRBV5-1; D: .; J: TRBJ2-6; CDR3: CASSAARVLLTF; DNA: TGCGCCAGCAGCGCCGCGCGGGTGCTCCTGACTTTC